Presented here are 32 T cell receptor beta chains from one specimen sequenced in a study of CD8 T cells in ankylosing spondylitis. TCRdb processed the 5' RACE reads anew with MiXCR; each CDR3 protein has one entry. Of about 330,000 distinct CDR3 sequences in the sample, less than 9.5% are singletons; the top ten hold 13% to 15%. Antigen specificity for these receptors is unknown. Whole-study findings and limits: There was a TCR beta motif, made of several highly homologous variants, that appeared characteristic of ankylosing spondylitis blood.

What was sequenced was blood, either unsorted or a sorted T cell fraction (not recorded which). These receptors all stem from a male donor with ankylosing spondylitis.

This chain joins TRBV3-1 and TRBJ2-2; TRBD2 aligns across 8 bases. There are 15 residues in the CDR3. The germline gives CDR1 LGHDT, CDR2 YNNKEL (reference sequence). J gave up 4 bases and V 3 bases, and 4 bases lay outside the gene matches. The CDR3 region has the DNA TGTGCCAGCAGCCAGCGCCGGGAGGGCACCGGGGAGCTGTTTTTT. Translation: CASSQRREGTGELFF.

The V gene is TRBV11-2, the J gene TRBJ2-2; tentatively, D is TRBD1 (6 bases). Trimming took 0 bases from V and 3 from J, leaving 14 bases between them. Germline assignment: CDR1 SGHAT and CDR2 FQNNGV. This CDR3 region has 17 residues. CDR3 coding DNA: TGTGCCAGCAGCTTAGATTTAGGGGGTCGGGACACCGGGGAGCTGTTTTTT. Translation: CASSLDLGGRDTGELFF. The full variable domain, its missing parts supplied by reference TRBV11-2 and TRBJ2-2, is EAGVAQSPRYKIIEKRQSVAFWCNPISGHATLYWYQQILGQGPKLLIQFQNNGVVDDSQLPKDRFSAERLKGVDSTLKIQPAKLEDSAVYLCASSLDLGGRDTGELFFGEGSRLTVL.

This clonotype was seen a few times. This chain connects TRBV4-1 to TRBJ2-1; unclear D gene. This CDR3 region has 13 residues. CDR1 and CDR2 (germline): MGHRA, YSYEKL. V lost 0 bases to trimming and J lost 6 bases, with 6 bases between them. The CDR3, as DNA: TGCGCCAGCAGCCAAGATCCGGGCAATGAGCAGTTCTTC. Translated: CASSQDPGNEQFF.

This chain joins TRBV28 and TRBJ1-3, with D hard to call. The CDR3 has 15 residues. The germline V gene has CDR1 MDHEN and CDR2 SYDVKM. Trimming stripped 3 bases from V and 1 base from J, with 10 bases between. The CDR3 reads CASSLHRTSGNTIYF. The CDR3 region has the DNA TGTGCCAGCAGTTTGCACCGGACTTCTGGAAACACCATATATTTT.

The chain couples TRBV4-3 to TRBJ2-5, with a possible D match to TRBD1 (5 bases). V lost 0 bases to trimming and J lost 5 bases, with 13 bases between them. Looked up from germline, CDR1 is LGHNA and CDR2 is YSLEER. This CDR3 is built from 15 residues. CDR3 sequence: CASSQDTGSGETQYF. The CDR3 DNA reads as TGCGCCAGCAGCCAAGACACAGGTTCTGGCGAGACCCAGTACTTC.

There are many counts of this clonotype. V gene TRBV7-3 combines with J gene TRBJ1-1; TRBD1 matches at 9 bases. The germline V gene has CDR1 SGHTA and CDR2 FQGTGA. This CDR3 contains 15 residues. V lost 0 bases, J lost 7 bases, and 6 bases stayed unmatched. CDR3 in DNA: TGTGCCAGCAGCTTAACTCCCGGGACAGGGAGTGAAGCTTTCTTT. Its protein is CASSLTPGTGSEAFF.

J is TRBJ2-3 and V is TRBV21-1; TRBD1 is taken as the D call from the table, unchecked against the DNA. TRBV21-1 counts as a pseudogene. The CDR3 is made up of 14 amino acids. DNA for the CDR3: TGTGCCAGCAACTTTCGAGGGGGCAGAGATACGCAGTATTTT. This encodes CASNFRGGRDTQYF.

This clonotype was recorded a few times. This chain joins TRBV7-9 and TRBJ2-1; D ambiguous. The CDR3 is 13 amino acids. The V gene's germline CDR1 is SEHNR and CDR2 FQNEAQ (reference sequence). V was trimmed by 1 base and J by 2 bases, leaving 3 bases between them. The CDR3 bases are TGTGCCAGCAGCTTAGATCCCTACAATGAGCAGTTCTTC. Translation: CASSLDPYNEQFF.

The V gene is TRBV6-1, the J gene TRBJ2-5, with 7 bases identical to TRBD1. The V gene end was trimmed by 6 bases and the J gene end by 3 bases; junction bases not matched to a gene: 7. The germline CDR1 and CDR2 sequences are MNHNS and SASEGT. CDR3 size: 14 residues. This chain's CDR3 is CASRRGPGKETQYF. CDR3 coding DNA: TGTGCCAGCAGGAGGGGGCCCGGAAAAGAGACCCAGTACTTC.

This clonotype appeared many times. The V call is TRBV12-3 or TRBV12-4, the J call TRBJ2-1; TRBD2 matches 14 bases. This CDR3 is 17 amino acids long. The V gene end was trimmed by 5 bases and the J gene end by 8 bases; junction bases not matched to a gene: 11. The CDR3 here is CASSTGTSGRIWDEQFF. In DNA form, the CDR3 reads TGTGCCAGCAGTACCGGGACTAGCGGGAGAATCTGGGATGAGCAGTTCTTC.

This clonotype was detected a few times. This chain joins TRBV13 and TRBJ1-5; D is undetermined. Trimming took 6 bases from V and 2 from J, leaving 5 bases between them. The CDR3 loop spans 12 amino acids. Germline V gene lookup returns CDR1 PRHDT and CDR2 FYEKMQ (reference sequence). The CDR3: CASSTGNQPQHF. Here the CDR3 DNA reads TGTGCCAGCAGTACGGGCAATCAGCCCCAGCATTTT. The full variable domain, rest sourced from reference TRBV13 and TRBJ1-5, is AAGVIQSPRHLIKEKRETATLKCYPIPRHDTVYWYQQGPGQDPQFLISFYEKMQSDKGSIPDRFSAQQFSDYHSELNMSSLELGDSALYFCASSTGNQPQHFGDGTRLSIL.

The chain recombines TRBV7-9 with TRBJ1-4; 9 bases fit TRBD1. J was trimmed by 8 bases and V by 4 bases; bases with no gene match: 8. The length of the CDR3 is 15 residues. CDR1 is SEHNR and CDR2 is FQNEAQ in the germline V gene (reference sequence). The CDR3 DNA is TGTGCCAGCAGCTCACCGGGACAGGGTGTGGAAAAACTGTTTTTT. It translates to CASSSPGQGVEKLFF.

V is TRBV24-1 and J is TRBJ2-5; unclear D gene. V lost 5 bases and J 0 bases, leaving 6 bases between the germline ends. The CDR3 has 13 amino acids. Germline CDR1 KGHDR, CDR2 SFDVKD. In DNA, the CDR3 is TGTGCCACCAGTGGGGTGTACCAAGAGACCCAGTACTTC. The encoded protein is CATSGVYQETQYF.

This clonotype was counted only a few times. The CDR3 region has the DNA TGTGCCAGCAGTTGGGGACTGCTTTCACCCCTCCACTTT. Residues: CASSWGLLSPLHF. The genes are TRBV28 and TRBJ1-6, with D maybe TRBD1 (5 bases). CDR3 length equals 13 residues. Looked up from germline, CDR1 is MDHEN and CDR2 is SYDVKM. The ends were cut back, 4 bases at V and 9 bases at J, with 10 bases in the middle.

This chain uses TRBV28 with TRBJ2-6; no reliable D call. V lost 1 base and J 2 bases, leaving 6 bases between the germline ends. Germline CDR1 reads MDHEN; CDR2 reads SYDVKM. CDR3 length: 15 residues. CDR3 residues: CASSLFVTGANVLTF. The CDR3 bases are TGTGCCAGCAGTTTATTTGTGACTGGGGCCAACGTCCTGACTTTC.

This chain links TRBV7-8 with TRBJ1-3; D remains ambiguous. The V end lost 0 bases, the J end lost 7 bases, and 16 bases lay between the germline ends. In germline, CDR1 is SGHVS, CDR2 FQNEAQ. The CDR3 covers 16 residues. CDR3 coding DNA: TGTGCCAGCAGCTTAGCTCTCTCTTCCTTTCGGAACACCATATATTTT. It translates to CASSLALSSFRNTIYF.

A remark on this clonotype: One end of the junction varies from germline; a read error may be responsible. This sequence joins TRBV25-1 and TRBJ2-7; TRBD1 matches 11 bases. The germline CDR1 and CDR2 sequences are MGHDK and SYGVNS. There are 15 residues in the CDR3. DNA of the CDR3: TGTGCCAGCAATGAAATTTTTGGGACAGGGGGCGAGCAGTACTTC. Protein product: CASNEIFGTGGEQYF.

This clonotype showed up many times. This chain joins TRBV3-1 and TRBJ1-2; D not resolved. The CDR3 totals 15 residues. Germline loops: CDR1 LGHDT, CDR2 YNNKEL (reference sequence). The ends were cut back, 2 bases at V and 5 bases at J, with 15 bases in the middle. The CDR3 nucleotides are TGTGCCAGCAGCCAAATGATGACCTGGATGTATGGCTACACCTTC. Its protein product is CASSQMMTWMYGYTF.

This rearrangement joins TRBV6-1 to TRBJ1-4, with TRBD1 as a possible D gene (6 bases). CDR1 and CDR2 (germline): MNHNS, SASEGT. This CDR3 has 15 residues. Deletions cut 4 bases from V and 7 bases from J, with 16 bases between. CDR3: CASSATGVSTEKLFF. In DNA form, the CDR3 reads TGTGCCAGCAGTGCGACAGGAGTATCGACTGAAAAACTGTTTTTT.

This clonotype was seen only a few times. V usage is TRBV7-3 and J usage is TRBJ2-1; TRBD2 might be the D (5 bases). CDR3 length equals 15 residues. Germline CDR1 SGHTA, CDR2 FQGTGA. V lost 5 bases and J 0 bases, leaving 11 bases between the germline ends. CDR3: CASSPQAVSYNEQFF. The CDR3 nucleotides are TGTGCCAGCAGCCCCCAAGCGGTCTCCTACAATGAGCAGTTCTTC.

V and J are TRBV3-1 and TRBJ2-1, with TRBD2 identical over 9 bases. Trimming cost V 5 bases and J 6 bases; bases outside gene matches: 8. Germline V gene data show CDR1 as LGHDT and CDR2 as YNNKEL (reference sequence). This CDR3 comprises 15 residues. The CDR3 spells CASSGRRGRANEQFF. CDR3 bases: TGTGCCAGCAGCGGAAGGCGCGGGAGGGCCAATGAGCAGTTCTTC.

This sequence joins TRBV12-3 or TRBV12-4 and TRBJ2-5; weak D call: TRBD1 (6 bases). The CDR3 runs to 13 residues. V was pared by 8 bases and J by 4 bases, with 14 bases between. In DNA form, the CDR3 reads TGTGCCAGCGTGACAGGTTGGGGAGAGACCCAGTACTTC. This codes for CASVTGWGETQYF.

Comment on this clonotype: No DNA is shown, since the ends of the CDR3 on it are uncertain; the CDR3 is the one TCRdb lists. V usage is TRBV4-3 and J usage is TRBJ2-2. CDR1 and CDR2 (germline): LGHNA, YSLEER. The length of the CDR3 is 15 amino acids, counting both ends. CDR3 residues: CASSQDWLGGELFFF.

A few counts support this clonotype. CDR3 protein: CASSQASVGYTF. As DNA, the CDR3 is TGTGCCAGCAGCCAAGCTTCGGTCGGCTACACCTTC. V usage is TRBV3-1 and J usage is TRBJ1-2; D remains unclear. The V end lost 1 base, the J end lost 8 bases, and 8 bases lay between the germline ends. The germline CDR1 and CDR2 sequences are LGHDT and YNNKEL (reference sequence). There are 12 residues in the CDR3.

V and J are TRBV9 and TRBJ2-7; 7 bases match TRBD2. Germline assignment: CDR1 SGDLS and CDR2 YYNGEE. This CDR3 spans 15 amino acids. V lost 3 bases and J lost 0; bases outside the gene matches: 6. The CDR3 nucleotides are TGTGCCAGCAGCGCCCTAGCGGAGAGCTCCTACGAGCAGTACTTC. It translates to CASSALAESSYEQYF. Based on the CDR3 plus reference TRBV9 and TRBJ2-7, the full variable domain is DSGVTQTPKHLITATGQRVTLRCSPRSGDLSVYWYQQSLDQGLQFLIQYYNGEERAKGNILERFSAQQFPDLHSELNLSSLELGDSALYFCASSALAESSYEQYFGPGTRLTVT.

This clonotype has more than one count but fewer than ten. V and J are TRBV5-5 and TRBJ2-1; 8 nucleotides line up with TRBD1. After removal of 5 bases from V and 0 bases from J, the junction contained 10 bases not matched to a gene. This CDR3 has 17 residues. Germline V gene lookup returns CDR1 SGHKS and CDR2 YYEKEE (reference sequence). CDR3 sequence: CASSFVRTGFSYNEQFF. CDR3 DNA: TGTGCCAGCAGTTTCGTTAGGACAGGGTTCTCCTACAATGAGCAGTTCTTC.

The chain links TRBV5-5 to TRBJ2-3; D gene unclear. The CDR3 spans 14 residues. Trimming removed 4 bases at V and 0 bases at J, with 9 bases between. Germline lookup yields CDR1 SGHKS and CDR2 YYEKEE (reference sequence). This CDR3 is CASSDGTSTDTQYF. DNA of the CDR3: TGTGCCAGCAGCGACGGAACTAGCACAGATACGCAGTATTTT.

This clonotype occurred many times. The chain couples TRBV7-2 to TRBJ2-1; maybe TRBD2 (6 bases). This CDR3 is built from 15 residues. The germline gives CDR1 SGHTA, CDR2 FQGNSA. V lost 4 bases to trimming and J lost 4 bases, with 14 bases between them. DNA for the CDR3: TGTGCCAGCAGCTCACTAGCCCGGAGGTACAATGAGCAGTTCTTC. This gives the protein CASSSLARRYNEQFF. Full variable domain (rest looked up from reference TRBV7-2 and TRBJ2-1): GAGVSQSPSNKVTEKGKDVELRCDPISGHTALYWYRQSLGQGLEFLIYFQGNSAPDKSGLPSDRFSAERTGGSVSTLTIQRTQQEDSAVYLCASSSLARRYNEQFFGPGTRLTVL.

This clonotype has at least ten counts. The chain recombines TRBV5-1 with TRBJ2-2, with TRBD1 matching over 7 bases. Trimming at V came to 5 bases and at J to 0 bases, leaving 4 bases not matched to a gene. Germline values: CDR1 SGHRS, CDR2 YFSETQ. This CDR3 contains 15 residues. The CDR3 DNA sequence: TGCGCCAGCAGGACCGGGACAGCGAACACCGGGGAGCTGTTTTTT. Translation: CASRTGTANTGELFF. Full variable domain (outside the CDR3, taken from reference TRBV5-1 and TRBJ2-2): KAGVTQTPRYLIKTRGQQVTLSCSPISGHRSVSWYQQTPGQGLQFLFEYFSETQRNKGNFPGRFSGRQFSNSRSEMNVSTLELGDSALYLCASRTGTANTGELFFGEGSRLTVL.

The CDR3 protein is CASSLEGGRTDPGYTF. The CDR3 nucleotides are TGTGCCAGCAGTTTAGAGGGGGGCCGGACAGATCCTGGCTACACCTTC. The rearrangement joins TRBV12-3 or TRBV12-4 to TRBJ1-2; D is perhaps TRBD1 (6 bases). CDR3 size: 16 residues. V was trimmed by 1 base and J by 7 bases, leaving 19 bases between them.

V is TRBV12-3 or TRBV12-4 and J is TRBJ1-4; D is unresolved. The CDR3 has 13 residues. Trimming took 6 bases from V and 7 from J, leaving 12 bases between them. The CDR3 DNA reads TGTGCCAGCAGACTAACCCCCAGTGAAAAACTGTTTTTT. It is translated as CASRLTPSEKLFF.

The sample holds a few counts of this clonotype. The chain is built from TRBV27 and TRBJ1-2; no definite D call. The V gene's germline CDR1 is MNHEY and CDR2 SMNVEV (reference sequence). With 6 bases removed from V and 7 bases from J, the gap between germline ends came to 18 bases. The CDR3 is 14 residues long. The CDR3 protein is CASRGRVVSGGYTF. The CDR3 DNA reads as TGTGCCAGCAGGGGTCGGGTGGTTTCTGGTGGCTACACCTTC.